Listed here are 6 T cell receptor beta chains from one sample, sequenced in a study of blood T cell repertoires in COVID-19. Sequencing used immunoSEQ multiplex PCR; TCRdb keeps in-frame clones, though not all of them. This table has 200,000 to 300,000 clones, over 70% appearing once. What was sequenced was peripheral blood. The source is a human donor in a cohort sampled during active COVID-19.

The chain employs TRBV10-3 and TRBJ1-1; a weak D match, TRBD1 (5 bases). The CDR3 runs 13 residues. V was clipped by 4 bases and J by 7 bases, with 13 bases between them. Germline CDR1 is ENHRY and CDR2 is SYGVKD. CDR3 coding DNA: TGTGCCATCAGTGTAGGGGAGGCCGGTGAAGCTTTCTTT. It yields the protein CAISVGEAGEAFF.

This clone was seen a single time. The gene calls are TRBV2 and TRBJ1-2; D perhaps matches TRBD1 (5 bases). The germline gives CDR1 SNHLY, CDR2 FYNNEI. This CDR3 spans 13 amino acids. V was clipped by 10 bases and J by 3 bases, with 15 bases between them. CDR3 amino acids: CATRVWSDYGYTF. DNA of the CDR3: TGTGCCACCAGGGTATGGTCGGACTATGGCTACACCTTC.

The V gene is TRBV4-1, the J gene TRBJ2-5; 9 nucleotides match TRBD1. With 3 bases clipped from V and 4 bases from J, the junction kept 9 bases outside the gene matches. In germline, CDR1 is MGHRA, CDR2 YSYEKL. The CDR3 is 16 residues long. As DNA, the CDR3 is TGCGCCAGCAGCCATCAAGGACAGGGGCAAGGAGAGACCCAGTACTTC. Its translation: CASSHQGQGQGETQYF.

The J gene is TRBJ2-2, the V gene TRBV19, with D uncertain. Trimming stripped 3 bases from V and 5 bases from J, with 4 bases between. CDR3 length: 12 amino acids. Germline V gives CDR1 LNHDA, CDR2 SQIVND (reference sequence). The CDR3 sequence is CASSIRTGELFF. CDR3 coding DNA: TGTGCCAGTAGTATCCGGACCGGGGAGCTGTTTTTT.

This clone was counted a few times. As DNA, the CDR3 is TGCAGTGCTAGTGGTCTAGCGGGACTATGGCCAGATACGCAGTATTTT. Translation gives CSASGLAGLWPDTQYF. The chain has TRBV20-1 and TRBJ2-3; 9 bases fit TRBD2. The V segment lost 3 bases and the J segment 4 bases; nucleotides outside the gene matches: 11. CDR3 length equals 16 residues. CDR1 and CDR2 (germline): DFQATT, SNEGSKA (reference sequence).

The chain combines TRBV19 with TRBJ1-5; TRBD1 matches 10 bases. J was trimmed by 1 base and V by 3 bases; bases with no gene match: 3. The CDR3 covers 16 residues. The germline gives CDR1 LNHDA, CDR2 SQIVND (reference sequence). The CDR3: CASSISTGGSNQPQHF. The DNA of the CDR3 is TGTGCCAGTAGTATTTCGACAGGGGGCAGCAATCAGCCCCAGCATTTT.